Listed below are T cell receptor beta chains from one sample, sequenced in a study of CD8 T cells in ankylosing spondylitis. TCRdb ran MiXCR on the 5' RACE reads and lists one entry per CDR3 protein. The sample holds about 150,000 distinct CDR3 sequences; about 32% are singletons and the top ten take approximately 6%. The specimen was synovial fluid, either unsorted or a sorted T cell fraction (not recorded which). These receptors originate from a male donor with ankylosing spondylitis. Both conserved end residues are part of each CDR3. The order of the fields is D gene, V gene, J gene, CDR3 protein. A D gene is named only where the DNA matches it firmly.

-	TRBV28	TRBJ2-7	CATLDGTHSYEQYF
TRBD2	TRBV9	TRBJ2-1	CASSATSGRWDEQFF
TRBD1	TRBV27	TRBJ2-3	CASSPDRGRDTQYF
-	TRBV27	TRBJ2-1	CASSLNPWAGINPPIYNEQFF
-	TRBV7-2	TRBJ1-5	CASSQDGRSNQPQHF
-	TRBV30	TRBJ2-3	CAWRGKDTQYF
-	TRBV4-2	TRBJ2-7	CAGQYEQYF
-	TRBV20-1	TRBJ2-7	CSGRGGVEQYF
-	TRBV29-1	TRBJ1-4	CSVGRAGGEKLFF
TRBD1	TRBV12-3/TRBV12-4	TRBJ1-4	CASSWGTVEKLFF
-	TRBV3-1	TRBJ1-6	CASSQGTTNSPLHF
-	TRBV5-1	TRBJ2-7	CASSLSPGGGYEQYF
-	TRBV24-1	TRBJ2-5	CATSDAQETQYF
-	TRBV20-1	TRBJ2-3	CSARDVTMGSHTLSTDTQYF
-	TRBV2	TRBJ1-5	CASSALGTGNQPQHF
-	TRBV20-1	TRBJ2-7	CSARGGQSYEQYF
TRBD1	TRBV11-2	TRBJ1-4	CASRGQTPNEKLFF
-	TRBV12-3/TRBV12-4	TRBJ1-5	CASSSSGVLRNQPQHF
TRBD2	TRBV18	TRBJ2-1	CASSEAGAYNEQFF
-	TRBV20-1	TRBJ2-3	CSASGQRSTDTQYF
-	TRBV6-2/TRBV6-3	TRBJ1-2	CASSFEGLYGYTF
-	TRBV18	TRBJ1-6	CASSPPKDGSPLHF
TRBD1	TRBV12-3/TRBV12-4	TRBJ1-6	CASSRTDRDGLHF
-	TRBV5-1	TRBJ2-4	CASRRENIQYF
-	TRBV5-6	TRBJ1-1	CASSLRGGRGEAFF
TRBD1	TRBV7-6	TRBJ2-7	CASSLVGDRQGFAYEQYF
-	TRBV28	TRBJ2-2	CASTRGLTNTGELFF
TRBD1	TRBV29-1	TRBJ2-1	CSVDQGVTYNEQFF
TRBD2	TRBV11-2	TRBJ2-7	CASSSVSSGEAYEQYF
-	TRBV18	TRBJ2-7	CASSPDTRSYEQYF
-	TRBV30	TRBJ2-7	CAWSVRDGYYEQYF
TRBD1	TRBV7-2	TRBJ2-1	CASSFSTGTGYEQFF
-	TRBV4-1	TRBJ2-5	CASGTEYPGRETQYF
-	TRBV6-6	TRBJ1-1	CASTRDTEAFF
-	TRBV28	TRBJ2-5	CASKRGAKYQETQYF
-	TRBV18	TRBJ1-1	CASSPTGGNTEAFF
-	TRBV29-1	TRBJ1-1	CSAARQTEAFF
TRBD1	TRBV20-1	TRBJ2-7	CSARDWGQGGEQYF
-	TRBV6-2/TRBV6-3	TRBJ2-3	CASSYWGEDTDTQYF
-	TRBV7-9	TRBJ2-7	CASSPVPTGGYEQYF
-	TRBV20-1	TRBJ1-1	CSAWGRLAFF
TRBD2	TRBV7-2	TRBJ2-5	CASSLGLAGPETQYF
-	TRBV6-1	TRBJ1-2	CASSTEGGRISSNYGYTF
-	TRBV20-1	TRBJ2-7	CSASRQARTYEQYF
-	TRBV3-1	TRBJ1-2	CASSRGPEGYTF
-	TRBV28	TRBJ1-2	CATKPEQGPGYTF
TRBD1	TRBV28	TRBJ2-7	CASFPTGARNEQYF
-	TRBV12-3/TRBV12-4	TRBJ2-1	CASSFSQNNEQFF
TRBD2	TRBV20-1	TRBJ2-5	CSAQTGSGGVETQYF
-	TRBV12-3/TRBV12-4	TRBJ2-2	CASRPQTGELFF